Following are 27 T cell receptor beta chains from one sample sequenced in a study of cytomegalovirus exposure and HLA in healthy donors (dated by TCRdb to 2016 to 2017). The library relied on the immunoSEQ multiplex PCR assay. For the multiplex PCR, a mixture combining 60 forward primers for TCR Vbeta segments and 13 reverse primers for TCR Jbeta segments was used. TCRdb took over this immuneACCESS table, retaining in-frame rearrangements with V and J assigned. Such tables are incomplete; in checked studies, under half of the missing clones stem from an unresolved V gene, and the remainder is unexplained. For this sample there are around 150,000 clones; 73% appear just once. The ten biggest clones cover 13% to 15% of the sample. The sequencing sample was made of PBMCs. Receptor source: a human donor in good health.

This clone was found a few times. The chain joins TRBV6-6 to TRBJ2-6, with unresolved D. CDR1 is MNHNY, CDR2 SVGAGI, per germline (reference sequence). Trimming removed 6 bases at V and 2 bases at J, with 8 bases between. This CDR3 is built from 14 residues. CDR3 in amino acids: CASSGWTGANVLTF. The CDR3 nucleotides read TGTGCCAGCAGCGGGTGGACTGGGGCCAACGTCCTGACTTTC.

The table lists this clone with a few counts. The chain has TRBV7-3 and TRBJ2-7; D unresolved. The germline V gene encodes CDR1 SGHTA and CDR2 FQGTGA. The V end was cut by 3 bases, the J end by 3 bases, with 6 bases between. CDR3 length equals 12 residues. In DNA, the CDR3 is TGTGCCAGCAGCTTGGCCAACTACGAGCAGTACTTC. Amino acid sequence: CASSLANYEQYF.

The V call is TRBV6-1, the J call TRBJ2-1; 11 bases agree with TRBD2. Germline V gene sequence: CDR1 MNHNS, CDR2 SASEGT. The CDR3 totals 13 residues. The V and J ends lost 8 bases and 4 bases, in that order; junction bases with no gene match: 1. The CDR3 here is CASGTSGYNEQFF. CDR3 nucleotide sequence: TGTGCCAGCGGGACTAGCGGATACAATGAGCAGTTCTTC.

V usage is TRBV7-8 and J usage is TRBJ1-3; 9 bases line up with TRBD1. The CDR3 consists of 19 residues. With V trimmed by 2 bases and J by 0 bases, 11 bases remained unmatched. Per the germline V gene, CDR1 is SGHVS and CDR2 is FQNEAQ. The CDR3 region is CASSLMRAGTGHSGNTIYF. DNA for the CDR3: TGTGCCAGCAGCTTAATGCGAGCGGGGACAGGGCACTCTGGAAACACCATATATTTT.

The V gene is TRBV18, the J gene TRBJ2-3, with 12 bases lining up with TRBD2. Germline CDR1 is KGHSH and CDR2 is LQKENI. This CDR3 has 17 residues. V was clipped by 6 bases and J by 0 bases; unmatched bases: 7. CDR3 coding DNA: TGTGCCAGCTCCCCCCTGCTAGCGGGAGGGAGCACAGATACGCAGTATTTT. Its protein product is CASSPLLAGGSTDTQYF.

This rearrangement joins TRBV7-3 to TRBJ2-2; tentative D call: TRBD1 (6 bases). The CDR3 is 13 amino acids. The V end lost 2 bases, the J end lost 7 bases, and 8 bases lay between the germline ends. CDR1 and CDR2 (germline): SGHTA, FQGTGA. Here the CDR3 reads CASSLPGDGELFF. The CDR3 bases are TGTGCCAGCAGCTTACCAGGGGACGGGGAGCTGTTTTTT.

The gene calls are TRBV29-1 and TRBJ1-2; D gene uncertain. Looked up from germline, CDR1 is SQVTM and CDR2 is ANQGSEA. Trimming took 0 bases from V and 5 from J, leaving 10 bases between them. This CDR3 has 13 amino acids. CDR3 sequence reads: CSVEDRSLYGYTF. CDR3 sequence (DNA): TGCAGCGTTGAAGATCGGTCTCTTTATGGCTACACCTTC.

This clone was detected only a few times. The rearrangement uses TRBV5-1 and TRBJ1-1, with a tentative D call TRBD1 (5 bases). Germline V CDR1 and CDR2: SGHRS, YFSETQ. V was pared by 4 bases and J by 6 bases, with 16 bases between. This CDR3 is built from 14 residues. The CDR3 region has the DNA TGCGCCAGCAGCCCAAGCGGGGGATCAGCTGAAGCTTTCTTT. This codes for CASSPSGGSAEAFF.

The chain has TRBV5-1 and TRBJ2-5, with TRBD1 identical over 8 bases. CDR3 size: 14 residues. Germline CDR1 is SGHRS and CDR2 is YFSETQ. Germline trimming cut 6 bases from V and 5 bases from J; bases unmatched to any gene: 9. The chain's CDR3 is CASTEQGVWETQYF. CDR3 coding DNA: TGCGCCAGCACCGAACAGGGGGTGTGGGAGACCCAGTACTTC.

On this clone: This specimen includes other DNA sequences encoding the same CDR3. The chain couples TRBV9 to TRBJ2-1; 8 bases are a match to TRBD1. This CDR3 region has 15 residues. Germline-derived CDR1 and CDR2 are SGDLS and YYNGEE. The ends lost 2 bases at V and 3 bases at J; junction bases unmatched: 4. The CDR3: CASSVGTGDYNEQFF. The CDR3 DNA sequence: TGTGCCAGCAGCGTCGGGACAGGAGACTACAATGAGCAGTTCTTC. The whole variable domain, remainder taken from reference TRBV9 and TRBJ2-1, is DSGVTQTPKHLITATGQRVTLRCSPRSGDLSVYWYQQSLDQGLQFLIQYYNGEERAKGNILERFSAQQFPDLHSELNLSSLELGDSALYFCASSVGTGDYNEQFFGPGTRLTVL.

The rearrangement links TRBV29-1 to TRBJ2-7, with 9 bases that match TRBD1. The V gene end was trimmed by 8 bases and the J gene end by 2 bases; junction bases not matched to a gene: 4. This CDR3 has 12 amino acids. Germline loops: CDR1 SQVTM, CDR2 ANQGSEA. In nucleotides, the CDR3 is TGCAGCTACCGGGACAGGGCCTACGAGCAGTACTTC. Protein sequence: CSYRDRAYEQYF.

This chain connects TRBV5-8 to TRBJ2-7; 10 nucleotides line up with TRBD2. The germline V gene encodes CDR1 SGHTS and CDR2 YDEGEE. Losses at the gene ends were 0 bases for V and 5 bases for J; bases not matched to a gene: 5. This CDR3 region has 15 residues. CDR3 nucleotide sequence: TGTGCCAGCAGCTTGGGAACTAGCGGGGTGAACGAGCAGTACTTC. Protein product: CASSLGTSGVNEQYF.

The V and J genes are TRBV28 and TRBJ1-5; TRBD1 is a possible D gene (5 bases). The CDR3 loop spans 17 amino acids. Germline CDR1 is MDHEN and CDR2 is SYDVKM. V lost 4 bases to trimming and J lost 3 bases, with 19 bases between them. The CDR3 protein is CASSSNRRGYDNQPQHF. The CDR3 bases are TGTGCCAGCAGTTCCAACCGGCGGGGGTATGACAATCAGCCCCAGCATTTT.

CDR3 loop: CASMEGALENYGYTF. In DNA, the CDR3 is TGTGCCAGCATGGAGGGGGCCTTAGAAAACTATGGCTACACCTTC. This rearrangement joins TRBV2 to TRBJ1-2, with 7 bases aligning to TRBD1. The CDR3 runs 15 residues. Germline V gives CDR1 SNHLY, CDR2 FYNNEI. J was trimmed by 2 bases and V by 7 bases; bases with no gene match: 10. The whole variable domain, remainder taken from reference TRBV2 and TRBJ1-2, is EPEVTQTPSHQVTQMGQEVILRCVPISNHLYFYWYRQILGQKVEFLVSFYNNEISEKSEIFDDQFSVERPDGSNFTLKIRSTKLEDSAMYFCASMEGALENYGYTFGSGTRLTVV.

The CDR3 sequence: CASSTGGGNTEAFF. For the CDR3, the DNA is TGTGCCAGCTCAACGGGGGGCGGGAACACTGAAGCTTTCTTT. The chain links TRBV18 to TRBJ1-1, with a tentative D call TRBD1 (6 bases). CDR1 and CDR2 (germline): KGHSH, LQKENI. Trimming cost V 5 bases and J 1 base, with 11 bases left between them. This CDR3 region has 14 residues.

This clone was found a few times. The J gene is TRBJ2-7, the V gene TRBV6-7, with 7 bases fitting TRBD2. TRBV6-7 is classed as an ORF, of uncertain function. This CDR3 has 16 residues. The V gene end was trimmed by 0 bases and the J gene end by 0 bases; junction bases not matched to a gene: 5. The CDR3 protein is CASSYSGLPSSYEQYF. CDR3 DNA sequence: TGTGCCAGCAGTTACTCGGGACTACCGAGCTCCTACGAGCAGTACTTC.

This clone was seen more than once but under ten times. The CDR3 nucleotides are TGTGCCAGAGGACAGTTCAAGTGGAGCTACGAGCAGTACTTC. Translating gives CARGQFKWSYEQYF. This sequence joins TRBV27 and TRBJ2-7, with TRBD1 as a possible D gene (6 bases). The V and J ends lost 9 bases and 3 bases respectively, with 18 bases between them. CDR3 length: 14 amino acids. Germline V CDR1 and CDR2: MNHEY, SMNVEV (reference sequence).

The chain combines TRBV6-5 with TRBJ2-5; weak D call: TRBD1 (6 bases). V was cut by 7 bases and J by 5 bases, with 17 bases left in between. Per germline, CDR1 MNHEY and CDR2 SVGAGI. This CDR3 spans 14 amino acids. The DNA for the CDR3 is TGTGCCAGCATGACACAGGGAGTGAGGGAGACCCAGTACTTC. This sequence encodes CASMTQGVRETQYF.

The chain uses TRBV2 and TRBJ2-1; 7 bases align to TRBD1. The CDR3 sequence is 13 residues long. With V trimmed by 7 bases and J by 11 bases, 11 bases remained unmatched. From germline, CDR1 is SNHLY and CDR2 FYNNEI. CDR3 residues: CASTRGQGEKQFF. As DNA, the CDR3 is TGTGCCAGCACCAGAGGGCAGGGGGAAAAGCAGTTCTTC. Together with reference TRBV2 and TRBJ2-1, the CDR3 gives the full variable domain: EPEVTQTPSHQVTQMGQEVILRCVPISNHLYFYWYRQILGQKVEFLVSFYNNEISEKSEIFDDQFSVERPDGSNFTLKIRSTKLEDSAMYFCASTRGQGEKQFFGPGTRLTVL.

To note about this clone: This same CDR3 is encoded by further DNA sequences in the sample. This rearrangement joins TRBV7-6 to TRBJ2-7; 7 positions agree with TRBD2. The CDR3 covers 16 residues. The V gene's germline CDR1 is SGHVS and CDR2 FNYEAQ. The V segment lost 1 base and the J segment 0 bases; nucleotides outside the gene matches: 6. CDR3 bases: TGTGCCAGCAGCTTAGGGACACTAGCGAACTCCTACGAGCAGTACTTC. Residues: CASSLGTLANSYEQYF.

The chain is built from TRBV4-1 and TRBJ2-3; weak D call: TRBD2 (6 bases). Germline V CDR1 and CDR2: MGHRA, YSYEKL. The ends were cut back, 3 bases at V and 0 bases at J, with 13 bases in the middle. The CDR3 runs 16 residues. Here the CDR3 reads CASSQAWGGSTDTQYF. The CDR3 nucleotides are TGCGCCAGCAGCCAGGCCTGGGGAGGAAGCACAGATACGCAGTATTTT.

The chain employs TRBV9 and TRBJ1-2, with TRBD1 matching 8 bases. The CDR3 contains 17 residues. The V gene's germline CDR1 is SGDLS and CDR2 YYNGEE. The V and J ends lost 4 bases and 3 bases, in that order; junction bases with no gene match: 14. The CDR3 nucleotides are TGTGCCAGCAGCCACAGGGGGGACCCTTCCTTCGACTATGGCTACACCTTC. This translates into CASSHRGDPSFDYGYTF.

The CDR3 protein is CATVRASTDTQYF. The DNA of the CDR3 is TGTGCCACCGTGAGGGCATCCACAGATACGCAGTATTTT. The chain combines TRBV6-1 with TRBJ2-3, with TRBD2 as a possible D gene (5 bases). The CDR3 has 13 amino acids. Germline CDR1 and CDR2: MNHNS and SASEGT. Trimming shortened V by 10 bases and J by 2 bases, and 13 bases separated the two germline ends.

The sample holds a few counts of this clone. The chain employs TRBV6-5 and TRBJ1-1; 8 nucleotides align to TRBD1. CDR1 is MNHEY, CDR2 SVGAGI, per germline. This CDR3 is built from 15 residues. V shed 0 bases and J 3 bases; nucleotides not matched to a gene: 3. CDR3 DNA sequence: TGTGCCAGCAGTTACTCGAACAGGGGGGACACTGAAGCTTTCTTT. This encodes CASSYSNRGDTEAFF.

The chain joins TRBV11-2 to TRBJ1-3, with a possible D match to TRBD1 (5 bases). Germline V gives CDR1 SGHAT, CDR2 FQNNGV. The CDR3 sequence is 12 residues long. V was pared by 1 base and J by 10 bases, with 8 bases between. The CDR3 DNA reads TGTGCCAGCAGCTTAGGGGGGGGGACCATATATTTT. Translating gives CASSLGGGTIYF.

The chain combines TRBV7-8 with TRBJ1-4; D not resolved. Germline CDR1 reads SGHVS; CDR2 reads FQNEAQ. The CDR3 covers 14 residues. The V gene lost 2 bases and the J gene lost 6 bases, with 10 bases spanning the gap. CDR3 coding DNA: TGTGCCAGCAGCTTATCCCGACTGCATGAAAAACTGTTTTTT. Its protein product is CASSLSRLHEKLFF.

In its sample, this clone was seen a few times. V gene TRBV6-5 combines with J gene TRBJ2-5; the D gene is possibly TRBD1 (6 bases). Germline V gene lookup returns CDR1 MNHEY and CDR2 SVGAGI. V lost 5 bases, J lost 2 bases, and 9 bases lay in between. This CDR3 has 13 amino acids. This CDR3 is CASSIQGQETQYF. DNA for the CDR3: TGTGCCAGCAGTATACAGGGACAAGAGACCCAGTACTTC.